The 11 T cell receptor beta chains in this list originate from one sample, sequenced in a study of OX40 agonist ivuxolimab in advanced cancers. Here immunoSEQ multiplex PCR was the method, and the copy in TCRdb shows in-frame clones only, minus some. The table lists about 17,000 clones, roughly 73% of them singletons, with roughly 28% in the top ten. The sequencing here drew on CD4+ or CD8+ T cells sorted from blood, taken in a trial of the OX40 agonist ivuxolimab. These receptors originate from an adult with an advanced solid tumor such as melanoma, head and neck, liver or kidney cancer.

About this clone: Because it lacks the conserved phenylalanine or tryptophan at the end, this CDR3 is likely a read error. It is unclear where the CDR3 begins or ends on the DNA, so no DNA is shown, and the CDR3 is as TCRdb lists it. The chain joins TRBV27 to TRBJ2-7. Germline lookup yields CDR1 MNHEY and CDR2 SMNVEV (reference sequence). Including both end residues, the CDR3 is 13 amino acids long. CDR3 amino acids: CASSLGSVHEQSS.

The chain combines TRBV7-2 with TRBJ1-2; D might be TRBD1 (6 bases). This CDR3 is built from 17 residues. V lost 5 bases, J lost 3 bases, and 22 bases lay in between. CDR1 SGHTA and CDR2 FQGNSA come from the germline V gene. The CDR3 bases are TGTGCCAGCAGCGCGGACAGACCACTCTTAAGGGACTATGGCTACACCTTC. The encoded protein is CASSADRPLLRDYGYTF.

The chain uses TRBV6-5 and TRBJ2-7; D ambiguous. Germline V gene sequence: CDR1 MNHEY, CDR2 SVGAGI. Trimming removed 0 bases at V and 0 bases at J, with 9 bases between. The CDR3 consists of 15 residues. The CDR3 reads CASSYSELASYEQYF. The CDR3 coding sequence is TGTGCCAGCAGTTACTCTGAGCTGGCCTCCTACGAGCAGTACTTC.

In the case of this clone: In the same sample, other DNA sequences code for this CDR3. The rearrangement joins TRBV6-5 to TRBJ1-2; D remains unclear. The germline gives CDR1 MNHEY, CDR2 SVGAGI. CDR3 size: 14 residues. V lost 0 bases and J lost 6, with 11 bases in between. CDR3 loop: CASSYSGGSDGYTF. CDR3 bases: TGTGCCAGCAGTTACTCGGGAGGGTCCGATGGCTACACCTTC.

The chain carries TRBV5-4 and TRBJ2-7; no firm D call. There are 13 residues in the CDR3. With 1 base removed from V and 3 bases from J, the gap between germline ends came to 8 bases. Germline V gene lookup returns CDR1 SGHNT and CDR2 YYREEE (reference sequence). The CDR3 region has the DNA TGTGCCAGCAGCTTGAATGGGGTCTACGAGCAGTACTTC. It is translated as CASSLNGVYEQYF.

This rearrangement joins TRBV30 to TRBJ1-5, with D unclear. CDR1 and CDR2 (germline): GTSNPN, SVGIG (reference sequence). This CDR3 region has 13 residues. The germline V and J ends were trimmed by 0 bases and 2 bases, with 5 bases remaining between them. CDR3 protein: CAWSVKGNQPQHF. CDR3 sequence (DNA): TGTGCCTGGAGTGTGAAGGGCAATCAGCCCCAGCATTTT.

The chain employs TRBV15 and TRBJ2-7; D is possibly TRBD1 (5 bases). The germline gives CDR1 LNHNV, CDR2 YYDKDF (reference sequence). The CDR3 extends over 14 amino acids. V was cut by 5 bases and J by 5 bases, with 16 bases left in between. CDR3 nucleotides: TGTGCCACCAGCTTAGATGGCCAGGGCCACGAGCAGTACTTC. Protein sequence: CATSLDGQGHEQYF.

The V and J genes are TRBV27 and TRBJ1-5; weak D call: TRBD1 (5 bases). CDR3 length equals 14 residues. Germline V CDR1 and CDR2: MNHEY, SMNVEV (reference sequence). With 4 bases removed from V and 2 bases from J, the gap between germline ends came to 9 bases. The CDR3 is CASSSLGGNQPQHF. The CDR3 coding sequence is TGTGCCAGCAGTTCCCTAGGGGGCAATCAGCCCCAGCATTTT.

This chain uses TRBV10-3 with TRBJ2-7; D is perhaps TRBD2 (5 bases). CDR1 ENHRY and CDR2 SYGVKD come from the germline V gene. There are 14 residues in the CDR3. Trimming cost V 2 bases and J 0 bases, with 8 bases left between them. The CDR3 loop reads CAISEAGSSYEQYF. CDR3 DNA: TGTGCCATCAGTGAGGCGGGCAGCTCCTACGAGCAGTACTTC.

The chain couples TRBV6-5 to TRBJ1-1, with D tentatively TRBD1 (6 bases). Germline V lookup: CDR1 MNHEY, CDR2 SVGAGI. This CDR3 has 15 amino acids. Trimming took off 2 bases at V and 4 bases at J, with 14 bases between the two ends. CDR3: CASSYTQGEGTEAFF. CDR3 nucleotide sequence: TGTGCCAGCAGTTACACACAGGGTGAGGGCACTGAAGCTTTCTTT.

V gene TRBV7-9 combines with J gene TRBJ2-1; tentative D call: TRBD2 (6 bases). The CDR3 extends over 16 amino acids. Germline V CDR1 and CDR2: SEHNR, FQNEAQ (reference sequence). V lost 2 bases and J lost 5, with 16 bases in between. The CDR3 here is CASSLLYGGANNEQFF. The CDR3 DNA is TGTGCCAGCAGCTTATTGTACGGCGGGGCAAACAATGAGCAGTTCTTC.